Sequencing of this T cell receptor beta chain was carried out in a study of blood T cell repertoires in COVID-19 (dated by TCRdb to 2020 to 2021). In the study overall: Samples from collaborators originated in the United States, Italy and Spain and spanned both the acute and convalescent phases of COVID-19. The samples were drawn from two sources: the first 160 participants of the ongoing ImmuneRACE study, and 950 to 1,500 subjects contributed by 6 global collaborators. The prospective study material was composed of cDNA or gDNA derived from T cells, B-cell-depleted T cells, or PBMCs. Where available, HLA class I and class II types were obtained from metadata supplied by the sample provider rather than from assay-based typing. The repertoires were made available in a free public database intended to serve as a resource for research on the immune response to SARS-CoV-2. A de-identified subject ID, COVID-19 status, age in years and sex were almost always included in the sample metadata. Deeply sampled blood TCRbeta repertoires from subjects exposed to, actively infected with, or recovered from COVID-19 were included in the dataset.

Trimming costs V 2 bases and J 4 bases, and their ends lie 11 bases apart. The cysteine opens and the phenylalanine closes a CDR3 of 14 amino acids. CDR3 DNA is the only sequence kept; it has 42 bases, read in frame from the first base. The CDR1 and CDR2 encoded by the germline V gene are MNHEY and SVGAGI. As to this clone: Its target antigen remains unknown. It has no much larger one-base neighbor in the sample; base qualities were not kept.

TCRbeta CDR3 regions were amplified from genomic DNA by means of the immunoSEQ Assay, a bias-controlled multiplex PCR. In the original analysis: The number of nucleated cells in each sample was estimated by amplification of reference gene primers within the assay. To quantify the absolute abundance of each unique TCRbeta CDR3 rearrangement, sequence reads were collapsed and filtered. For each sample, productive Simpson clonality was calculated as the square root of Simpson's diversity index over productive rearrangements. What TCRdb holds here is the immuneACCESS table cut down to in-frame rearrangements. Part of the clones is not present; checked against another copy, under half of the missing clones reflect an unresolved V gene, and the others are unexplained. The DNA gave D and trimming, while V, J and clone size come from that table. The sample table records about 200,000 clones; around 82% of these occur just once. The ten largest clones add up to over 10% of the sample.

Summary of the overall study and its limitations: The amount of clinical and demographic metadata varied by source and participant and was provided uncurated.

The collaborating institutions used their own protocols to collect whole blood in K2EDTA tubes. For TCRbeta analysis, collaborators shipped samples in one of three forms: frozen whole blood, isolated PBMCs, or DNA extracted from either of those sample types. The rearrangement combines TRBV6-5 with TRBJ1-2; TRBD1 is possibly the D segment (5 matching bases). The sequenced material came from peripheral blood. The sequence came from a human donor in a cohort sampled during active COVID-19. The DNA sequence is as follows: TGTGCCAGCAGTTACACGACAGCTTTCTATGGCTACACCTTC. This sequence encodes CASSYTTAFYGYTF.